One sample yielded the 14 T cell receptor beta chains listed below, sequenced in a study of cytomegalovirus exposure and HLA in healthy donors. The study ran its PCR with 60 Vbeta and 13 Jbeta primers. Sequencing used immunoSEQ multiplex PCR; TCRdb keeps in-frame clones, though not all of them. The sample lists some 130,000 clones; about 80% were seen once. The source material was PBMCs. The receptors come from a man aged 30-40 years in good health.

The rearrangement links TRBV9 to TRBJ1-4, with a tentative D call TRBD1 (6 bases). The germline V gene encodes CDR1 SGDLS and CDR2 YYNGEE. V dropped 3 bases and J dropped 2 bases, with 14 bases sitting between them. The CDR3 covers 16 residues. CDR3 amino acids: CASSAGGGFTNEKLFF. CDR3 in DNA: TGTGCCAGCAGCGCCGGCGGGGGCTTTACTAATGAAAAACTGTTTTTT.

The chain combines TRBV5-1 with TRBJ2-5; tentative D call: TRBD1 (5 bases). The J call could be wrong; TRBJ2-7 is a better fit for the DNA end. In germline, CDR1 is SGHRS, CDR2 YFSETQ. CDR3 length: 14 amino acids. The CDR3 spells CASSLKSGLREQYF. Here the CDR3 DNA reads TGCGCCAGCAGCTTGAAGTCAGGGCTTCGCGAGCAGTACTTC.

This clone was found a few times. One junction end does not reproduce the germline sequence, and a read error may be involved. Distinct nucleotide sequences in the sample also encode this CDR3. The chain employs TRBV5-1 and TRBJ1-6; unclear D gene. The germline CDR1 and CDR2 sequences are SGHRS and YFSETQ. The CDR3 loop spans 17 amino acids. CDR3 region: CASSRQASNSYNSPLHF. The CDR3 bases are TGCGCCAGCAGCAGGCAGGCTTCTAACTCCTATAATTCCCCCCTCCACTTT. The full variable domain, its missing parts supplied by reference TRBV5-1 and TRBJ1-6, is KAGVTQTPRYLIKTRGQQVTLSCSPISGHRSVSWYQQTPGQGLQFLFEYFSETQRNKGNFPGRFSGRQFSNSRSEMNVSTLELGDSALYLCASSRQASNSYNSPLHFGNGTRLTVT.

The CDR3 nucleotides are TGTGCCAGCAAGCCACTTTATAGCAATCAGCCCCAGCATTTT. Its translation: CASKPLYSNQPQHF. V gene TRBV2 combines with J gene TRBJ1-5; D not certain. This CDR3 comprises 14 residues. Germline V gene data show CDR1 as SNHLY and CDR2 as FYNNEI. The V gene lost 7 bases and the J gene lost 0 bases, with 10 bases spanning the gap. The full variable domain, its missing parts supplied by reference TRBV2 and TRBJ1-5, is EPEVTQTPSHQVTQMGQEVILRCVPISNHLYFYWYRQILGQKVEFLVSFYNNEISEKSEIFDDQFSVERPDGSNFTLKIRSTKLEDSAMYFCASKPLYSNQPQHFGDGTRLSIL.

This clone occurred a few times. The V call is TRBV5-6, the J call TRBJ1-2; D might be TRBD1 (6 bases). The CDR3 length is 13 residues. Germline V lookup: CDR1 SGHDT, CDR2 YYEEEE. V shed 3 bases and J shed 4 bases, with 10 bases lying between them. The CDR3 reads CASSSDSFYGYTF. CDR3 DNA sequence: TGTGCCAGCAGCTCGGACAGCTTCTATGGCTACACCTTC.

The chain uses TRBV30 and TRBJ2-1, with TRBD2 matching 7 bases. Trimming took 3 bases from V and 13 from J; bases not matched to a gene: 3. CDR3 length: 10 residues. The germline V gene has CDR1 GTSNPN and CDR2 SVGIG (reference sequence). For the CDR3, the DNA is TGTGCCTGGAGGGGGGGGACTCAGTTCTTC. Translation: CAWRGGTQFF. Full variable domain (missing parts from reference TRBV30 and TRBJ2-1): SQTIHQWPATLVQPVGSPLSLECTVEGTSNPNLYWYRQAAGRGLQLLFYSVGIGQISSEVPQNLSASRPQDRQFILSSKKLLLSDSGFYLCAWRGGTQFFGPGTRLTVL.

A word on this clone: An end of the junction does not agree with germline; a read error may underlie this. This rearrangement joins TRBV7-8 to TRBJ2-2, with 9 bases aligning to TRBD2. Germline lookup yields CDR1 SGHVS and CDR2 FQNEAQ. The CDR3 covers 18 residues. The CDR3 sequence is CASSFIRLGLANTGELFF. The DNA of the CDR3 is TGTGCCAGCAGCTTTATTAGGTTAGGACTAGCGAACACTGGGGAGCTGTTTTTT.

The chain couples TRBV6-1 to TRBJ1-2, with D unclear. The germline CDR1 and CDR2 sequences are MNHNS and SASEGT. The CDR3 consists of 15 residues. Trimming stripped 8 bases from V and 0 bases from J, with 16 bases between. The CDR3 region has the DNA TGTGCCAGCTGCCTAATCCCGGGATCTAACTATGGCTACACCTTC. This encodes CASCLIPGSNYGYTF.

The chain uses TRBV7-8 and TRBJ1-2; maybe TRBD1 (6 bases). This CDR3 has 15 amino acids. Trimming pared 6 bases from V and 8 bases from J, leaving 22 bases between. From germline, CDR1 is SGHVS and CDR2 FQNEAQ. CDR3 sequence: CASSPQGPQGLGYTF. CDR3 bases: TGTGCCAGCAGTCCCCAAGGCCCCCAGGGGTTGGGCTACACCTTC.

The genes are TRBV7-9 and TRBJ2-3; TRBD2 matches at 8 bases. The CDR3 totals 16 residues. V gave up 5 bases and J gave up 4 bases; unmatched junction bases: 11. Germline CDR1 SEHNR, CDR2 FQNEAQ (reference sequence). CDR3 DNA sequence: TGTGCCAGCAGCCCCCGGGGGCGGGAGGCCCCAGATACGCAGTATTTT. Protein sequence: CASSPRGREAPDTQYF.

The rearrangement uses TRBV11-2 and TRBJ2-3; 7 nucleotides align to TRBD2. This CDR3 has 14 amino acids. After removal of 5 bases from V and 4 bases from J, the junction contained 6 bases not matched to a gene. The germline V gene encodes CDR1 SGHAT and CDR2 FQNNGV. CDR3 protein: CASSRGGGADTQYF. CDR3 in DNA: TGTGCCAGCAGCCGGGGTGGGGGGGCAGATACGCAGTATTTT.

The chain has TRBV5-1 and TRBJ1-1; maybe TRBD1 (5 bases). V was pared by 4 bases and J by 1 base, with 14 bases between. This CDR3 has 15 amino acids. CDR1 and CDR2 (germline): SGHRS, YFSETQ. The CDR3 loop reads CASSPQVQGNTEAFF. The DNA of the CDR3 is TGCGCCAGCAGCCCTCAGGTTCAGGGGAACACTGAAGCTTTCTTT.

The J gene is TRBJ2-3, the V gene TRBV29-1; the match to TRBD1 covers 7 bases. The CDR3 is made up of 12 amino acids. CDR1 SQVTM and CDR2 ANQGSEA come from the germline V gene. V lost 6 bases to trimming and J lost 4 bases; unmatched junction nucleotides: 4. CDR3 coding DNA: TGCAGCGTGATGGACAGGCCAGATACGCAGTATTTT. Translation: CSVMDRPDTQYF.

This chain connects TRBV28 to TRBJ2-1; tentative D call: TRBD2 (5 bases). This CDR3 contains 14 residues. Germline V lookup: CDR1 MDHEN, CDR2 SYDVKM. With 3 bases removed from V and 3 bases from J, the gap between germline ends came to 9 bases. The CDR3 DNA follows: TGTGCCAGCAGTTTTGAGCGGAACTACAATGAGCAGTTCTTC. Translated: CASSFERNYNEQFF.